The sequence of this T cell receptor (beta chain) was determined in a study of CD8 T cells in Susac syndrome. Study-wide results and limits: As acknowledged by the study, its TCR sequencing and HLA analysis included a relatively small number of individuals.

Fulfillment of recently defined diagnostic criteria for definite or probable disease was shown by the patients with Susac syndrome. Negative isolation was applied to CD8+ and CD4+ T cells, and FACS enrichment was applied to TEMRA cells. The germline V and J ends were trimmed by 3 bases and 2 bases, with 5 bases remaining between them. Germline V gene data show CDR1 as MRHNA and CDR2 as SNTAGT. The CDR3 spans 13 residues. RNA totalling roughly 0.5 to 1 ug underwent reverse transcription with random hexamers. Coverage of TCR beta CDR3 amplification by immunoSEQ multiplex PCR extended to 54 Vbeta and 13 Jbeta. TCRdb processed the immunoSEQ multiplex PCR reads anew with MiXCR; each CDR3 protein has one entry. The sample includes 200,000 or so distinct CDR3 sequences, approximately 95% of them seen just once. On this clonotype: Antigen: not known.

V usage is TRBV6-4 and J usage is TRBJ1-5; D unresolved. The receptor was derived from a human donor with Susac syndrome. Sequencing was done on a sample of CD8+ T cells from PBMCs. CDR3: CASSEGGNQPQHF. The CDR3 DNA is TGTGCCAGCAGTGAGGGTGGCAATCAGCCCCAGCATTTT.